This T cell receptor (beta chain) is from a study of T cells expressing NK-cell markers. About the research overall: Sorted CD3+CD56-NKG2C+, CD3+CD56+NKG2C+ and CD3+CD56+NKG2C- T cells supplied the TCR beta repertoires. Study conclusions and caveats: Each of over 5 donors carried dominant NKG2C+ clonotypes accounting for roughly 1.0-7.5% of CD8+ T cells. There remained a lack of clarity about HCMV specificity of expanded NKG2C+ T cell clones.

Each CDR3 protein gets one entry in TCRdb, which reprocessed the 5' RACE reads and gives no DNA. This sample's table has 120,000 to 150,000 distinct CDR3 sequences. A note on this clonotype: What it binds is not known.

The clonotype was recovered from a man younger than 35 in good health. The specimen sequenced was blood T cells: a sorted CD56 or NKG2C T cell subset, CD4+ or CD8+ T cells, or bulk PBMC T cells (not recorded which).

The CDR3 is CASSYSRGGHPYNEQFF. The chain joins TRBV6-5 to TRBJ2-1; TCRdb picks TRBD2, but there is no DNA to check that call. CDR3 length equals 17 residues. Germline V CDR1 and CDR2: MNHEY, SVGAGI.